This entry concerns a single T cell receptor (beta chain). Possible read error: a much larger clone is one base away. The data derive from a study of tumor and adjacent non-tumor tissue in lung cancer. On the study more broadly: Stage I to III disease affected roughly 10 men and several women aged about 30 to 85.

Three rounds of nested PCR, following a modified ARM-PCR protocol, produced the TCRbeta library. Using its own MiXCR run on the multiplex PCR reads, TCRdb lists one record per CDR3 protein. The sample lists tens of thousands of distinct CDR3 sequences; 67% were seen once. This sample's RNA came from whole unsorted tissue. Newly diagnosed lung cancer patients had thoracic surgery in China, August–November 2014, without prior chemotherapy. The CDR3 is 13 amino acids. Deletions cut 3 bases from V and 8 bases from J, with 11 bases between. The sample taken for sequencing was lung tumor tissue. The chain links TRBV12-3 or TRBV12-4 to TRBJ2-1; no clear D gene. The source of this sequence is a man aged 60-69 years with non-small cell lung cancer. CDR3 nucleotides: TGTGCCAGCAGTTTTTGGCTAACCGATGAGCAGTTCTTC. Protein product: CASSFWLTDEQFF.